This TCR beta chain was identified during a study of blood T cells in healthy people across ages. Study-wide results and limits: Across samples, TCR beta diversity tracked strongly with naive T cell percentage.

A second about 7 to 12 cycle PCR used barcoded and J-beta primers. TCRdb independently ran MiXCR on the 5' RACE reads; one entry per CDR3 protein. Of around 1,800,000 distinct CDR3 sequences in the sample, about 39% are singletons; the top ten hold about 21%. In the case of this clonotype: Its antigen is not known.

This CDR3 is 13 amino acids long. V lost 0 bases to trimming and J lost 5 bases, with 7 bases between them. Germline lookup yields CDR1 MNHEY and CDR2 SVGEGT. Sequencing used blood. The chain links TRBV6-2 or TRBV6-3 to TRBJ1-2; D gene unclear. This TCR was sampled from a human donor in good health. CDR3 in amino acids: CASSYSSPYGYTF. CDR3 sequence (DNA): TGTGCCAGCAGTTACTCGTCGCCATATGGCTACACCTTC.